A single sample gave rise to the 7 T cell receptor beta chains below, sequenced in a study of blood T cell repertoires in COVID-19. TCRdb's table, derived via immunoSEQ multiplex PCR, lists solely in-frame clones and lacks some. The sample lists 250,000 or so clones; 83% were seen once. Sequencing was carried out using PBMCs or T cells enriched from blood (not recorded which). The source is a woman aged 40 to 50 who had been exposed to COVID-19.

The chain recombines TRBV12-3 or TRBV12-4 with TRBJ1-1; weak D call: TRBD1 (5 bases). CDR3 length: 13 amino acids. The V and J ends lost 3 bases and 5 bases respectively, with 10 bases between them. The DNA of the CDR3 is TGTGCCAGCAGTTTTAAGGGGCCGACTGAAGCTTTCTTT. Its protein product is CASSFKGPTEAFF.

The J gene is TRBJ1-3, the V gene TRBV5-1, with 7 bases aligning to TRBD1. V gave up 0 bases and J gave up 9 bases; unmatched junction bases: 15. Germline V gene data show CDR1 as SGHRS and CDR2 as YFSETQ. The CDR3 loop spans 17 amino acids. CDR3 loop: CASSLAPLSTGDSTIYF. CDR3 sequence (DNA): TGCGCCAGCAGCTTGGCCCCGCTGTCTACAGGGGATAGCACCATATATTTT.

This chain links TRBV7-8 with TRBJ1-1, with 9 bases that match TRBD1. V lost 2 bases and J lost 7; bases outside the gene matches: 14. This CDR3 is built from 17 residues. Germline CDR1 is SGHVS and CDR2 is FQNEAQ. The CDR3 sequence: CASSLRHLGQGNGEAFF. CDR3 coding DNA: TGTGCCAGCAGCTTACGGCATTTGGGACAGGGTAACGGTGAAGCTTTCTTT.

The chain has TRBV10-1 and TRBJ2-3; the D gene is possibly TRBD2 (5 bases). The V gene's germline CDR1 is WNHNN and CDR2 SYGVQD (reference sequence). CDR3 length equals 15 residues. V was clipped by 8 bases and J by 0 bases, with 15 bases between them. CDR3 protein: CASVPASGSTDTQYF. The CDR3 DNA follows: TGCGCCAGCGTCCCAGCCAGCGGTAGCACAGATACGCAGTATTTT.

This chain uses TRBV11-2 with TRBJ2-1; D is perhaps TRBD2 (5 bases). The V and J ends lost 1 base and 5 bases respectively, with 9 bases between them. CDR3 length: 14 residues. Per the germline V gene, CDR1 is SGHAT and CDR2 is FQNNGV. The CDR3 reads CASSLGGLHNEQFF. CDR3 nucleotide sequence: TGTGCCAGCAGCTTAGGAGGGCTCCACAATGAGCAGTTCTTC.

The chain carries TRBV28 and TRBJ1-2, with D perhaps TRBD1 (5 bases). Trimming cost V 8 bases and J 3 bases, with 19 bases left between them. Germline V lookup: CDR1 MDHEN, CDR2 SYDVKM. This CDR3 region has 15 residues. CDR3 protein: CASRKGDGPYYGYTF. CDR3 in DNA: TGTGCCAGCCGAAAAGGGGATGGACCCTACTATGGCTACACCTTC.

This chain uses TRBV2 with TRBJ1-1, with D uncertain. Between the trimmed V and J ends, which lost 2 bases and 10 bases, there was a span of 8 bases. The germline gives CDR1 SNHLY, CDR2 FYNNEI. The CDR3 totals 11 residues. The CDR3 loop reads CASSEWLLAFF. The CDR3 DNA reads TGTGCCAGCAGTGAATGGCTGCTAGCTTTCTTT. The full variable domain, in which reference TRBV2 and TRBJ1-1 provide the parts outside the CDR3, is EPEVTQTPSHQVTQMGQEVILRCVPISNHLYFYWYRQILGQKVEFLVSFYNNEISEKSEIFDDQFSVERPDGSNFTLKIRSTKLEDSAMYFCASSEWLLAFFGQGTRLTVV.